What follows are 10 T cell receptor beta chains derived from one specimen sequenced in a study of blood T cell repertoires in COVID-19. Only in-frame clones appear in the TCRdb table, and some are missing; sequencing was by immunoSEQ multiplex PCR. The table has roughly 340,000 clones, approximately 87% seen once. Sample: PBMCs or T cells enriched from blood (not recorded which). The receptors were gathered from a man aged 35 to 55 in a cohort exposed to, infected with or recovered from COVID-19 (not recorded which).

The rearrangement links TRBV5-1 to TRBJ1-5; D perhaps matches TRBD1 (5 bases). The CDR3 loop spans 17 amino acids. V gave up 0 bases and J gave up 6 bases, with 19 bases separating them. Germline V gene sequence: CDR1 SGHRS, CDR2 YFSETQ. CDR3 in amino acids: CASSLGLSGVFSQPQHF. Here the CDR3 DNA reads TGCGCCAGCAGCTTGGGTCTCTCGGGGGTCTTTAGTCAGCCCCAGCATTTT.

The CDR3 DNA sequence: TGTGCCAGCAGTCCTTCACGGCGGGTTATGTCCTACGAGCAGTACTTC. It is translated as CASSPSRRVMSYEQYF. The chain uses TRBV28 and TRBJ2-7, with TRBD2 as a possible D gene (5 bases). V was trimmed by 5 bases and J by 1 base, leaving 18 bases between them. The CDR3 sequence is 16 residues long. Germline CDR1 reads MDHEN; CDR2 reads SYDVKM.

The rearrangement uses TRBV2 and TRBJ2-3; 7 positions agree with TRBD2. The germline gives CDR1 SNHLY, CDR2 FYNNEI. The CDR3 spans 15 residues. The J segment lost 5 bases and the V segment lost 3 bases, leaving 8 bases of the junction unmatched. The CDR3 sequence is CASSDLAGEVDTQYF. As DNA, the CDR3 is TGTGCCAGCAGTGATCTGGCGGGAGAGGTAGATACGCAGTATTTT.

The chain couples TRBV2 to TRBJ2-1; TRBD2 is a possible D gene (5 bases). V lost 3 bases and J lost 15, with 21 bases in between. The CDR3 has 14 residues. Germline assignment: CDR1 SNHLY and CDR2 FYNNEI. The CDR3 DNA is TGTGCCAGCAGTGATCTCTTTTATGGTGGGGAGAGGTTCTTC. Protein product: CASSDLFYGGERFF.

Notes on this clone: An end of the junction differs from the germline gene, which may be a read error. The chain has TRBV7-3 and TRBJ2-1; no clear D. The CDR3 contains 15 residues. In germline, CDR1 is SGHTA, CDR2 FQGTGA. CDR3 protein: CASSSRLVSYNEQFF. The CDR3 DNA is TGTGCCAGCAGCTCTAGACTGGTCTCCTACAATGAGCAATTCTTC.

The V gene is TRBV29-1, the J gene TRBJ2-7; the match to TRBD1 covers 11 bases. This CDR3 comprises 13 residues. The V gene end was trimmed by 1 base and the J gene end by 5 bases; junction bases not matched to a gene: 1. Germline CDR1 reads SQVTM; CDR2 reads ANQGSEA. The DNA for the CDR3 is TGCAGCGTTGAAGGGACAGGGGGCCACGAGCAGTACTTC. Its protein product is CSVEGTGGHEQYF.

Concerning this clone: Other DNA sequences of this sample code for an identical CDR3. The chain recombines TRBV7-9 with TRBJ1-5; TRBD1 agrees at 7 bases. The germline CDR1 and CDR2 sequences are SEHNR and FQNEAQ (reference sequence). The CDR3 is 13 amino acids. The junction had 6 bases not matched to a gene; V was cut back by 6 bases and J by 7 bases. Written as DNA, the CDR3 is TGTGCCAGCAGTTCAACAGGGGACCAGCCCCAGCATTTT. Residues: CASSSTGDQPQHF.

This clone was seen once. This rearrangement joins TRBV20-1 to TRBJ1-2; no clear D gene. The CDR3 spans 11 residues. The V and J ends lost 3 bases and 3 bases respectively, with 5 bases between them. Germline V gives CDR1 DFQATT, CDR2 SNEGSKA (reference sequence). The DNA of the CDR3 is TGCAGTGCTAGCCCCGACTATGGCTACACCTTC. Its translation: CSASPDYGYTF.

This chain connects TRBV7-9 to TRBJ1-2, with a weak D call TRBD1 (6 bases). In germline, CDR1 is SEHNR, CDR2 FQNEAQ (reference sequence). This CDR3 is built from 16 residues. V dropped 1 base and J dropped 4 bases, with 16 bases sitting between them. Written as DNA, the CDR3 is TGTGCCAGCAGCTTAGGTTCTGGGGGCGGTTCCTATGGCTACACCTTC. Amino acids: CASSLGSGGGSYGYTF.

The chain carries TRBV11-1 and TRBJ2-3, with TRBD2 identical over 14 bases. The CDR3 loop spans 15 amino acids. Germline lookup yields CDR1 SGHAT and CDR2 FQDESV (reference sequence). V was clipped by 6 bases and J by 6 bases; unmatched bases: 5. CDR3 sequence: CASRRLAGGMDTQYF. The DNA of the CDR3 is TGTGCCAGCAGGCGACTAGCGGGAGGGATGGATACGCAGTATTTT.